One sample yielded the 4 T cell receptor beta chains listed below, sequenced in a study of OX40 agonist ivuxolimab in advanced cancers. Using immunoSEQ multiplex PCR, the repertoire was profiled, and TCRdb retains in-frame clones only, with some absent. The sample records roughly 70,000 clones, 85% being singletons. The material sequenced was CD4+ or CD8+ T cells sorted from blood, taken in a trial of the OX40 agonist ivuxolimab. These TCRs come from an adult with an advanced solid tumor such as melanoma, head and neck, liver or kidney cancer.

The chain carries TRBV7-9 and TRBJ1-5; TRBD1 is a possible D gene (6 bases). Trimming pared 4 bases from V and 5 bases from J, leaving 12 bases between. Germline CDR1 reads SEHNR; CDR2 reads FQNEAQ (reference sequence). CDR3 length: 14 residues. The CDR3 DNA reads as TGTGCCAGCAGCTGGGGGGGCGCGGATCAGCCCCAGCATTTT. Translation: CASSWGGADQPQHF.

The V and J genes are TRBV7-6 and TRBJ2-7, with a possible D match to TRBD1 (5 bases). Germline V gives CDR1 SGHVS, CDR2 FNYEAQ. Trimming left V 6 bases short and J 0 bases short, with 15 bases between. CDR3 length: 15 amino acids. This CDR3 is CASSAATVSSYEQYF. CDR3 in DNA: TGTGCCAGCAGTGCCGCGACAGTAAGCTCCTACGAGCAGTACTTC.

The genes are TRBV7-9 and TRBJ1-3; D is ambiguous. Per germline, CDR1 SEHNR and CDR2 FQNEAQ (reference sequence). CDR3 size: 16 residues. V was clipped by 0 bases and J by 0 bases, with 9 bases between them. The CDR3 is CASSLARHLSGNTIYF. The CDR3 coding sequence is TGTGCCAGCAGCTTAGCCCGGCACCTCTCTGGAAACACCATATATTTT. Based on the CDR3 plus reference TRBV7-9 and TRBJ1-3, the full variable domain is DTGVSQNPRHKITKRGQNVTFRCDPISEHNRLYWYRQTLGQGPEFLTYFQNEAQLEKSRLLSDRFSAERPKGSFSTLEIQRTEQGDSAMYLCASSLARHLSGNTIYFGEGSWLTVV.

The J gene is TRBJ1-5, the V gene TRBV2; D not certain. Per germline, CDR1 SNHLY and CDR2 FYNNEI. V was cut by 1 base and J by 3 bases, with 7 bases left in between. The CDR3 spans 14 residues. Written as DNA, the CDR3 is TGTGCCAGCAGTGAAGAAGGGTCCAATCAGCCCCAGCATTTT. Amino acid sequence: CASSEEGSNQPQHF. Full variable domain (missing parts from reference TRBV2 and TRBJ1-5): EPEVTQTPSHQVTQMGQEVILRCVPISNHLYFYWYRQILGQKVEFLVSFYNNEISEKSEIFDDQFSVERPDGSNFTLKIRSTKLEDSAMYFCASSEEGSNQPQHFGDGTRLSIL.